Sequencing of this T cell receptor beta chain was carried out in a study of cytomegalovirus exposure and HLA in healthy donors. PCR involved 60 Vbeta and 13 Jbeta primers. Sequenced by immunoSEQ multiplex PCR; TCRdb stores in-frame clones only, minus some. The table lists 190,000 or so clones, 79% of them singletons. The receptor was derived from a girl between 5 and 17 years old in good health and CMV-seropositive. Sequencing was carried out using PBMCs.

The CDR3 nucleotides are TGCGCCAGCAGCCAAAACCCAGCGGGGGGTTATGAGCAGTTCTTC. Its protein product is CASSQNPAGGYEQFF. V is TRBV4-3 and J is TRBJ2-1; 9 nucleotides line up with TRBD2. J gave up 8 bases and V 2 bases, and 7 bases lay outside the gene matches. The CDR3 loop spans 15 amino acids. Germline CDR1 is LGHNA and CDR2 is YSLEER.